This T cell receptor beta chain was sequenced in a study of OX40 agonist ivuxolimab in advanced cancers. Study overall: Checkpoint inhibitors had been given previously to 40% of patients. One hepatocellular carcinoma and two cutaneous melanoma patients partially responded. Findings of the study overall: CD8+ T cells were the subset that, on average, had more expanded clones than CD4+.

There are 15 residues in the CDR3. V dropped 4 bases and J dropped 5; count of bases not matched to a gene: 8. Germline loops: CDR1 MGHRA, CDR2 YSYEKL. As for this clone: The antigen is unknown.

Measured with immunoSEQ multiplex PCR; TCRdb has only the in-frame clones, and not every one. The data hold about 99,000 clones, with about 91% observed a single time. The rearrangement uses TRBV4-1 and TRBJ2-3; TRBD2 aligns across 8 bases. Sequencing was performed on CD4+ or CD8+ T cells sorted from blood, taken in a trial of the OX40 agonist ivuxolimab. The sequence was collected from an adult with an advanced solid tumor such as melanoma, head and neck, liver or kidney cancer. The CDR3 here is CASSPGHRGGDTQYF. The DNA for the CDR3 is TGCGCCAGCAGCCCGGGGCATCGGGGGGGAGATACGCAGTATTTT.